Included here is one T cell receptor beta chain sequence, with context. Germline V gene sequence: CDR1 GTSNPN, CDR2 SVGIG (reference sequence). V lost 3 bases and J 7 bases, leaving 9 bases between the germline ends. There are 11 residues in the CDR3. The immunoSEQ assay was v3. Some clones are missing from TCRdb's copy, which holds only in-frame ones; the method was immunoSEQ multiplex PCR. The sample lists approximately 30,000 clones, 74% occurring once. The data stem from a study of TIL therapy for anti-PD-1-resistant metastatic lung cancer. As to time point: pre-treatment sample, taken before nivolumab and TIL therapy.

This clonotype was obtained from a woman aged 30-85 years with non-small cell lung cancer. The chain uses TRBV30 and TRBJ1-2, with D perhaps TRBD1 (5 bases). The material was blood, obtained at baseline. The CDR3, as DNA: TGTGCCTGGAGGGGGAGGGGTGGCTACACCTTC. Its protein is CAWRGRGGYTF. Full variable domain (outside the CDR3, taken from reference TRBV30 and TRBJ1-2): SQTIHQWPATLVQPVGSPLSLECTVEGTSNPNLYWYRQAAGRGLQLLFYSVGIGQISSEVPQNLSASRPQDRQFILSSKKLLLSDSGFYLCAWRGRGGYTFGSGTRLTVV.